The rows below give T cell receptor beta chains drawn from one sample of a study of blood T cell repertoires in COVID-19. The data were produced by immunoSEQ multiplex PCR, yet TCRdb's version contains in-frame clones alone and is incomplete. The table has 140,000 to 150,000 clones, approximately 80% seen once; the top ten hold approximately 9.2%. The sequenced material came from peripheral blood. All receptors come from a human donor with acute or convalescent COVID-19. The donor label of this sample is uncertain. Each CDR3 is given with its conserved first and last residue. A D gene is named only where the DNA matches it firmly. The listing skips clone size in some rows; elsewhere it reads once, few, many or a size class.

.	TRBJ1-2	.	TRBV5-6	TGTGCCAGCAGCTTGGGGTTAGATCTGGGCTACACCTTC	CASSLGLDLGYTF
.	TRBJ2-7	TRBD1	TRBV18	TGTGCCAGCTCACCAGACAGGGAATACGAGCAGTACTTC	CASSPDREYEQYF
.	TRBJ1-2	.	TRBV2	TGTGCCAGCAGTGAATCCCCCCTCCACTATCGTGGCTACACCTTC	CASSESPLHYRGYTF
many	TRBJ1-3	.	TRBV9	TGTGCCAGCAGCGGGCAGATCGGGGGAAACACCATATATTTT	CASSGQIGGNTIYF
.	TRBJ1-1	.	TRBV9	TGTGCCAGCAGCGTAGGGCTTGCGAACACTGAAGCTTTCTTT	CASSVGLANTEAFF
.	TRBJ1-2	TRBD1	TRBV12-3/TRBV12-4	TGTGCCAGCAGTTCAGGGGGTTCCGGCTACACCTTC	CASSSGGSGYTF
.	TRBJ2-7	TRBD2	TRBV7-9	TGTGCCAGCAGCACCCGGGGGGGCCTCTACGAGCAGTACTTC	CASSTRGGLYEQYF
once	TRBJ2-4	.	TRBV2	TGTGCCAGCAGTGAAACCTTTTTCTCAGGGAATGGTAAAAACATTCAGTACTTC	CASSETFFSGNGKNIQYF
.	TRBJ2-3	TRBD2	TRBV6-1	TGTGCCAGCAGTGGGTGGTCTAGCGGGGGGATGGGAGATACGCAGTATTTT	CASSGWSSGGMGDTQYF
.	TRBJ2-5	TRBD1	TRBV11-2	TGTGCCAGCAGCCCTACAGGGGGTCAGAGACCCAACTACTTC	CASSPTGGQRPNYF
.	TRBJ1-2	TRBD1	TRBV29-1	TGCAGCGTGGCCGGGACAGGGGGCCCCCCCTTC	CSVAGTGGPPF